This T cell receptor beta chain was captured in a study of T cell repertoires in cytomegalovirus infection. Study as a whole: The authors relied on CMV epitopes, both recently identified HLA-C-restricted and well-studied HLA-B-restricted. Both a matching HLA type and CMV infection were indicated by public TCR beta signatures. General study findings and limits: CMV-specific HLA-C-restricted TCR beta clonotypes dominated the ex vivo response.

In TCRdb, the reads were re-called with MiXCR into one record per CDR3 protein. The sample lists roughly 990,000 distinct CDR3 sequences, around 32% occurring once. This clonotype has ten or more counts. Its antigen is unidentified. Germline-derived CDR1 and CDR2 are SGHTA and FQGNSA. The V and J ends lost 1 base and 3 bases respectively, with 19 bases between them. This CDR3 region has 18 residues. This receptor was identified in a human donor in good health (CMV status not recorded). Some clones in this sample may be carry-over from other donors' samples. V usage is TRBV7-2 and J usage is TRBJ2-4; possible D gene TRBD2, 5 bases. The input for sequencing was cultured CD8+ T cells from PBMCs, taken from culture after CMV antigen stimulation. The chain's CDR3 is CASSLGVVGNGVKNIQYF. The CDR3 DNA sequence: TGTGCCAGCAGCTTAGGAGTGGTCGGGAATGGAGTCAAAAACATTCAGTACTTC.